These 15 T cell receptor beta chains were sequenced from one sample in a study of sequential checkpoint blockade in melanoma. The data were produced by immunoSEQ multiplex PCR, yet TCRdb's version contains in-frame clones alone and is incomplete. The table shows fewer than 8,000 clones, with less than 25% occurring only once. Treatment described: randomized to nivolumab then ipilimumab (arm A) or the reverse (arm B). The sample in question was tumor tissue (inferred from file names), obtained from a patient given nivolumab and ipilimumab in sequence. These receptors originate from a human donor with melanoma.

This clone has only one observation. This rearrangement joins TRBV18 to TRBJ2-2; D uncertain. With 1 base removed from V and 3 bases from J, the gap between germline ends came to 9 bases. Per germline, CDR1 KGHSH and CDR2 LQKENI. The CDR3 extends over 15 amino acids. CDR3: CASSPHLRDTGELFF. CDR3 coding DNA: TGTGCCAGCTCACCACATCTAAGGGACACCGGGGAGCTGTTTTTT.

This clone was detected ten times or more. The chain uses TRBV11-3 and TRBJ1-1, with D possibly matching TRBD1 (6 bases). CDR3 length: 16 residues. Germline CDR1 reads SGHNT; CDR2 reads YENEEA. Between the trimmed V and J ends, which lost 5 bases and 1 base, there was a span of 17 bases. CDR3 sequence (DNA): TGTGCCAGCAGCCCGCAGGGGAAAAGAGGGAACACTGAAGCTTTCTTT. Amino acids: CASSPQGKRGNTEAFF.

The CDR3 region is CSVDGQGGNTIYF. CDR3 bases: TGCAGCGTCGACGGACAGGGCGGAAACACCATATATTTT. The V call is TRBV29-1, the J call TRBJ1-3; 8 nucleotides agree with TRBD1. CDR1 and CDR2 from the germline V gene are SQVTM and ANQGSEA. V lost 6 bases and J lost 4; bases outside the gene matches: 5. This CDR3 comprises 13 residues.

J is TRBJ2-5 and V is TRBV5-1; 7 bases fit TRBD1. From germline, CDR1 is SGHRS and CDR2 YFSETQ. The CDR3 runs 14 residues. The V gene end was trimmed by 4 bases and the J gene end by 5 bases; junction bases not matched to a gene: 8. Here the CDR3 DNA reads TGCGCCAGCAGCCTCGGGACAGCGAGGGAGACCCAGTACTTC. Its protein product is CASSLGTARETQYF.

V and J are TRBV10-1 and TRBJ2-7, with D perhaps matching TRBD1 (5 bases). The germline V and J ends were trimmed by 5 bases and 4 bases, with 6 bases remaining between them. Germline loops: CDR1 WNHNN, CDR2 SYGVQD (reference sequence). CDR3 length: 11 amino acids. The CDR3 protein is CASSRGYEQYF. In DNA form, the CDR3 reads TGCGCCAGCAGTAGGGGTTACGAGCAGTACTTC.

This clone was counted only a few times. The chain couples TRBV6-8 to TRBJ2-2; no clear D. CDR3 length: 15 residues. The V and J ends lost 6 bases and 7 bases respectively, with 18 bases between them. Germline CDR1 MNHGY, CDR2 SAAAGT. CDR3 DNA sequence: TGTGCCAGCAGCCTAGGTTTCTGGGCGATCGGGGAGCTGTTTTTT. The encoded protein is CASSLGFWAIGELFF.

The CDR3 loop reads CASNLRQGRSNQPQHF. CDR3 DNA sequence: TGTGCCAGTAATTTAAGACAGGGTAGAAGCAATCAGCCCCAGCATTTT. V and J are TRBV19 and TRBJ1-5; 7 positions match TRBD1. The CDR3 consists of 16 residues. V was pared by 7 bases and J by 1 base, with 10 bases of the junction left unmatched. Germline CDR1 and CDR2: LNHDA and SQIVND (reference sequence).

This clone turned up a few times. This chain connects TRBV6-8 to TRBJ1-5; no clear D. With 3 bases removed from V and 7 bases from J, the gap between germline ends came to 10 bases. CDR3 size: 13 residues. The germline CDR1 and CDR2 sequences are MNHGY and SAAAGT. Here the CDR3 DNA reads TGTGCCAGCAGTTATAGAGAACGGCAGCCCCAGCATTTT. This gives the protein CASSYRERQPQHF.

The chain joins TRBV29-1 to TRBJ2-5; TRBD2 agrees at 10 bases. The junction had 5 bases not matched to a gene; V was cut back by 5 bases and J by 5 bases. The CDR3 runs to 13 residues. Germline V gene lookup returns CDR1 SQVTM and CDR2 ANQGSEA. The CDR3 bases are TGCAGCGTTTTTAGCGGGGGGTGGGAGACCCAGTACTTC. It codes for CSVFSGGWETQYF. The whole variable domain, remainder taken from reference TRBV29-1 and TRBJ2-5, is SAVISQKPSRDICQRGTSLTIQCQVDSQVTMMFWYRQQPGQSLTLIATANQGSEATYESGFVIDKFPISRPNLTFSTLTVSNMSPEDSSIYLCSVFSGGWETQYFGPGTRLLVL.

This clone was observed a handful of times. This chain's CDR3 is CASSEDRGRGGGYTF. The CDR3 nucleotides are TGCGCCAGCAGTGAGGACAGGGGGCGGGGAGGTGGCTACACCTTC. The chain carries TRBV10-2 and TRBJ1-2; 10 bases agree with TRBD1. V lost 2 bases and J lost 7; bases outside the gene matches: 7. The CDR3 sequence is 15 residues long. In germline, CDR1 is WSHSY, CDR2 SAAADI.

The V and J genes are TRBV30 and TRBJ1-4; D not resolved. CDR1 is GTSNPN and CDR2 is SVGIG in the germline V gene (reference sequence). The germline V and J ends were trimmed by 6 bases and 8 bases, with 19 bases remaining between them. CDR3 length: 14 residues. The CDR3 region has the DNA TGTGCCTGTTGGCGTGCGCACTCCGGCGAAAAACTGTTTTTT. This translates into CACWRAHSGEKLFF.

This clone was found a few times. The J gene is TRBJ2-1, the V gene TRBV19; 8 bases match TRBD2. The CDR3 is made up of 17 amino acids. J was trimmed by 2 bases and V by 5 bases; bases with no gene match: 11. CDR1 is LNHDA and CDR2 is SQIVND in the germline V gene (reference sequence). The CDR3 loop reads CASSRVAGTYTYNEQFF. The CDR3 DNA reads as TGTGCCAGTAGTCGAGTAGCGGGAACATATACCTACAATGAGCAGTTCTTC.

CDR3 in DNA: TGTGCCAGCAGCTTAGATATCTCTCGACCGTCCGTGGCTTTCTTT. As protein: CASSLDISRPSVAFF. The gene calls are TRBV11-3 and TRBJ1-1; D is unclear. The CDR3 consists of 15 residues. Trimming left V 0 bases short and J 11 bases short, with 19 bases between. Looked up from germline, CDR1 is SGHNT and CDR2 is YENEEA.

The rearrangement joins TRBV5-1 to TRBJ2-2; D is ambiguous. This CDR3 contains 14 residues. V shed 0 bases and J shed 3 bases, with 6 bases lying between them. In germline, CDR1 is SGHRS, CDR2 YFSETQ. CDR3 residues: CASSLVPDTGELFF. CDR3 in DNA: TGCGCCAGCAGCTTGGTTCCAGACACCGGGGAGCTGTTTTTT.

This clone has only a few counts. The chain links TRBV28 to TRBJ2-1; 10 nucleotides agree with TRBD2. Germline values: CDR1 MDHEN, CDR2 SYDVKM. Germline trimming cut 1 base from V and 6 bases from J; bases unmatched to any gene: 9. This CDR3 has 17 amino acids. The CDR3 DNA reads TGTGCCAGCAGTTTATCAGTTAGCGGGAGGTGGGGCAATGAGCAGTTCTTC. It codes for CASSLSVSGRWGNEQFF.